This T cell receptor (beta chain) emerged from a study of blood T cells in healthy people across ages. Overall study results and limits: Older age went with lower TCR beta diversity per million T cells, in a roughly linear way. Naive T cell percentage showed a strong correlation with the diversity of TCR beta.

Germline CDR1 and CDR2: MDHEN and SYDVKM. V lost 7 bases to trimming and J lost 7 bases, with 17 bases between them. The CDR3 length is 14 residues. A sample-barcoded 5' primer and a J-beta primer mix were used in a second PCR of roughly 7 to 11 cycles. A tag from a template-switch adaptor with 12 random nucleotides marked each cDNA molecule. TCRdb re-analysed the 5' RACE reads in MiXCR, keeping a single row per CDR3 protein. This table holds roughly 680,000 distinct CDR3 sequences, 52% found once. In its sample, this clonotype was seen many times. What it binds is not known. V usage is TRBV28 and J usage is TRBJ2-1, with D possibly TRBD1 on 5 matching bases. The sample taken for sequencing was blood. The clonotype originates from a woman aged 80 or over in good health. The DNA for the CDR3 is TGTGCCAGCAAGCAAGGGGTAGGTAGGAATGAGCAGTTCTTC. This codes for CASKQGVGRNEQFF.